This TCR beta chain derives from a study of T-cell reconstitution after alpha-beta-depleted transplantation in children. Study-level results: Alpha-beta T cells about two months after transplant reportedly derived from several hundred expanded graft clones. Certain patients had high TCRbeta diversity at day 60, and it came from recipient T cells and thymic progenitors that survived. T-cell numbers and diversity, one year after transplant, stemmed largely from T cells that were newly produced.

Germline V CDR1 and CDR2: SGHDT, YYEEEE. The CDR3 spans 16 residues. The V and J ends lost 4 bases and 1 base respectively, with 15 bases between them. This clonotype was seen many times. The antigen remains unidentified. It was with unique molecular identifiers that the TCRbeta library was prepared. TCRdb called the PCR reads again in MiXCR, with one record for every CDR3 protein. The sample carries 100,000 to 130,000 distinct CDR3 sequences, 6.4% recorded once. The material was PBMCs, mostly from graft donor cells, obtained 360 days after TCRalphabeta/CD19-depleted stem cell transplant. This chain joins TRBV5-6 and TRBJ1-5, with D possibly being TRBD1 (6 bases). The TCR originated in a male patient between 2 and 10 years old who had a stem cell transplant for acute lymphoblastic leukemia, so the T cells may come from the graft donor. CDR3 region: CASSRYRVTSNQPQHF. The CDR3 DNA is TGTGCCAGCAGCCGATACAGGGTTACGAGCAATCAGCCCCAGCATTTT.